The rows below give T cell receptor beta chains drawn from one sample of a study of T cells in tuberculosis. Libraries were prepared by immunoSEQ multiplex PCR; TCRdb keeps only in-frame clonotypes and omits some of them. The sample consists of tens of thousands of clones, roughly 84% of them appearing once. Sequences were derived from PBMCs, sampled at tuberculosis diagnosis. The receptors shown here come from an adult with tuberculosis. Each CDR3 is given without its conserved first and last residue. D genes are given only for firm matches.

cdr3_length: 14; d_call: TRBD1; v_call: TRBV2; j_call: TRBJ1-1; cdr3_aa: ASSGGTGGGNTEAF
cdr3_length: 13; d_call: TRBD1; v_call: TRBV7-2; j_call: TRBJ2-1; cdr3_aa: ASSADRGLWNEQF
cdr3_length: 11; d_call: -; v_call: TRBV7-9; j_call: TRBJ1-4; cdr3_aa: ASSAQGWEKLF
cdr3_length: 15; d_call: -; v_call: TRBV5-1; j_call: TRBJ2-7; cdr3_aa: ASSYYDLAGSSYEQY
cdr3_length: 12; d_call: -; v_call: TRBV30; j_call: TRBJ2-2; cdr3_aa: AWRRVMSTGELF
cdr3_length: 14; d_call: TRBD1; v_call: TRBV11-2; j_call: TRBJ1-1; cdr3_aa: ASRKGQDDLNTEAF
cdr3_length: 11; d_call: -; v_call: TRBV5-6; j_call: TRBJ2-5; cdr3_aa: ASSWDSQETQY
cdr3_length: 13; d_call: -; v_call: TRBV7-9; j_call: TRBJ2-1; cdr3_aa: ASERRGQSYNEQF
cdr3_length: 13; d_call: -; v_call: TRBV19; j_call: TRBJ1-6; cdr3_aa: ASTSPSSYNSPLH
cdr3_length: 15; d_call: -; v_call: TRBV27; j_call: TRBJ1-4; cdr3_aa: ASSLRGPWGESEKLF
cdr3_length: 12; d_call: TRBD1; v_call: TRBV11-2; j_call: TRBJ2-7; cdr3_aa: ASSLGQGAYEQY
cdr3_length: 11; d_call: -; v_call: TRBV7-8; j_call: TRBJ1-2; cdr3_aa: ASSFGGDRGYT
cdr3_length: 11; d_call: -; v_call: TRBV7-2; j_call: TRBJ1-1; cdr3_aa: ASGGTLNTEAF
cdr3_length: 10; d_call: -; v_call: TRBV9; j_call: TRBJ1-2; cdr3_aa: ASSLDSYGYT
cdr3_length: 14; d_call: -; v_call: TRBV15; j_call: TRBJ1-1; cdr3_aa: ATSRDLVSGLEGVL